The 8 T cell receptor beta chains listed next were all sequenced from one sample in a study of shared clonotypes between healthy human individuals. The method was immunoSEQ multiplex PCR; TCRdb's version includes in-frame clones alone and lacks a portion of them. The sample lists roughly 1.5 million clones, 95% to 99% occurring once. Sequenced sample: naive CD4+ T cells sorted from blood. Subset noted: CD45RA+ positively selected. The receptor source for this set is a man aged 25-45 years in good health.

The chain combines TRBV5-8 with TRBJ2-7; no definite D call. The CDR3 has 14 residues. Germline V gene sequence: CDR1 SGHTS, CDR2 YDEGEE. V lost 0 bases to trimming and J lost 0 bases, with 7 bases between them. Here the CDR3 reads CASSLEGSSYEQYF. Here the CDR3 DNA reads TGTGCCAGCAGCTTGGAAGGAAGCTCCTACGAGCAGTACTTC.

The chain uses TRBV9 and TRBJ2-7, with 11 bases lining up with TRBD1. The J segment lost 6 bases and the V segment lost 0 bases, leaving 2 bases of the junction unmatched. The CDR3 extends over 14 amino acids. The germline CDR1 and CDR2 sequences are SGDLS and YYNGEE. In nucleotides, the CDR3 is TGTGCCAGCAGCGTAGGGACAGGGGGCGGCGAGCAGTACTTC. Its protein is CASSVGTGGGEQYF.

The chain links TRBV7-2 to TRBJ1-1, with D maybe TRBD1 (5 bases). This CDR3 region has 13 residues. The germline gives CDR1 SGHTA, CDR2 FQGNSA. Trimming stripped 9 bases from V and 5 bases from J, with 16 bases between. The CDR3 protein is CASSGAPRTEAFF. CDR3 coding DNA: TGTGCCAGTAGCGGGGCCCCGAGGACTGAAGCTTTCTTT.

This chain joins TRBV5-4 and TRBJ2-5, with D uncertain. Deletions cut 3 bases from V and 1 base from J, with 10 bases between. CDR3 length: 14 residues. CDR1 and CDR2 from the germline V gene are SGHNT and YYREEE (reference sequence). The CDR3 nucleotides read TGTGCCAGCAGCTCACTGGGTGGCCAAGAGACCCAGTACTTC. Protein sequence: CASSSLGGQETQYF. The entire variable domain, with the rest obtained from reference TRBV5-4 and TRBJ2-5, is as follows: ETGVTQSPTHLIKTRGQQVTLRCSSQSGHNTVSWYQQALGQGPQFIFQYYREEENGRGNFPPRFSGLQFPNYSSELNVNALELDDSALYLCASSSLGGQETQYFGPGTRLLVL.

This rearrangement joins TRBV7-2 to TRBJ1-2; D perhaps matches TRBD1 (5 bases). V lost 1 base and J lost 1, with 7 bases in between. Germline V gene lookup returns CDR1 SGHTA and CDR2 FQGNSA. The CDR3 has 14 residues. The CDR3 region has the DNA TGTGCCAGCAGCTTAGATGGGGGTAACTATGGCTACACCTTC. Translated, it gives CASSLDGGNYGYTF.

This clone was seen a single time. This rearrangement joins TRBV5-4 to TRBJ2-1; possibly TRBD1 or TRBD2 for D (5 bases each). Deletions cut 4 bases from V and 6 bases from J, with 17 bases between. CDR1 SGHNT and CDR2 YYREEE come from the germline V gene (reference sequence). The length of the CDR3 is 15 residues. The DNA for the CDR3 is TGTGCCAGCAGCACGGATGGGGGTCCGGGCAATGAGCAGTTCTTC. Protein: CASSTDGGPGNEQFF.

V is TRBV9 and J is TRBJ2-3; TRBD2 matches at 7 bases. The CDR3 contains 17 residues. The germline V gene encodes CDR1 SGDLS and CDR2 YYNGEE. The trim removed 0 bases at V and 5 bases at J, leaving 12 bases unmatched. The DNA for the CDR3 is TGTGCCAGCAGCGTAGGCGGGAGTCCAGGAGTAGGAGATACGCAGTATTTT. This codes for CASSVGGSPGVGDTQYF.

The chain joins TRBV5-1 to TRBJ2-7; a possible D gene is TRBD2 (5 bases). The CDR3 has 13 amino acids. CDR1 and CDR2 from the germline V gene are SGHRS and YFSETQ. Trimming removed 4 bases from V and 6 bases from J, with 14 bases in between. CDR3 residues: CASSRISGSEQYF. As DNA, the CDR3 is TGCGCCAGCAGCCGGATTTCGGGGTCCGAGCAGTACTTC.